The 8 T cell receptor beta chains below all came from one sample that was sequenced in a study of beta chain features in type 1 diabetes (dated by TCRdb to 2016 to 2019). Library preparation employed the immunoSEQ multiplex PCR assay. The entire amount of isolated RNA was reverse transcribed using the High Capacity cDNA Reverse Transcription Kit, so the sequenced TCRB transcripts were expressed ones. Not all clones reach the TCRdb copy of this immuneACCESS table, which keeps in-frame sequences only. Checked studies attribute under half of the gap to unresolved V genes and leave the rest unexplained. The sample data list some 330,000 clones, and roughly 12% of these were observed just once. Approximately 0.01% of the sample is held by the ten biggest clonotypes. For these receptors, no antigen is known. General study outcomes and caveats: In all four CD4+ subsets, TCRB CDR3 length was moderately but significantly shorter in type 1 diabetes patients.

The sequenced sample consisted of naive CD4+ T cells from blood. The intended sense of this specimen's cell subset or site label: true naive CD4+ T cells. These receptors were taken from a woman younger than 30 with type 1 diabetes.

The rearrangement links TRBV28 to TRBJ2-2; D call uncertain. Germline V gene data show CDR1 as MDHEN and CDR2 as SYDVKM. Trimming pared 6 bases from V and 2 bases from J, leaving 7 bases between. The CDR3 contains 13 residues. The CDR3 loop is CASRLRNTGELFF. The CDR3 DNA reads TGTGCCAGCAGGTTGAGAAACACCGGGGAGCTGTTTTTT.

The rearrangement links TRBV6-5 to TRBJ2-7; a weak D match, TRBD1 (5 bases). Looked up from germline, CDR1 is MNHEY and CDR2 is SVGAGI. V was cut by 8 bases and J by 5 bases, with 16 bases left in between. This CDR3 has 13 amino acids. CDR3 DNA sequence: TGTGCCAGCTATGGGGCCAGGGTACACGAGCAGTACTTC. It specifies CASYGARVHEQYF.

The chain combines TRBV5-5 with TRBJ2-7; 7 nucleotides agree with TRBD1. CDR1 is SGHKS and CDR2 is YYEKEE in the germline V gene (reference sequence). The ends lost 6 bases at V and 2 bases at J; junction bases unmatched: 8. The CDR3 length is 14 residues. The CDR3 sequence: CASTITGTAYEQYF. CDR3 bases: TGTGCCAGCACAATAACCGGGACAGCCTACGAGCAGTACTTC.

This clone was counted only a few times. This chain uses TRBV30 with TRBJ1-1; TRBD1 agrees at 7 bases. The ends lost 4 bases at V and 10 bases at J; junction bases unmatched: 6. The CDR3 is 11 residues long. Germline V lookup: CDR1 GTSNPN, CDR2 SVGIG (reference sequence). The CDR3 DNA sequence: TGTGCCTGGAATTGGAGACAGGGAGCTTTCTTT. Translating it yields CAWNWRQGAFF.

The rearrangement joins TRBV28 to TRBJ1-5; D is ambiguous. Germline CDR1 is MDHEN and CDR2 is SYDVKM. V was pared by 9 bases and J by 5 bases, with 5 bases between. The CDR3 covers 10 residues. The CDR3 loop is CASGDQPQHF. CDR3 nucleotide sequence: TGTGCCAGTGGAGATCAGCCCCAGCATTTT.

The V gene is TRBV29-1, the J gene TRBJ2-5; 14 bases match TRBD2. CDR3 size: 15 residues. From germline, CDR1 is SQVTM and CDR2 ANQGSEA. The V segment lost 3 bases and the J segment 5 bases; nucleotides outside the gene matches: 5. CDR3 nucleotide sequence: TGCAGCGTTGACGAGGGACTAGCGGGAGTTGAGACCCAGTACTTC. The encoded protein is CSVDEGLAGVETQYF.

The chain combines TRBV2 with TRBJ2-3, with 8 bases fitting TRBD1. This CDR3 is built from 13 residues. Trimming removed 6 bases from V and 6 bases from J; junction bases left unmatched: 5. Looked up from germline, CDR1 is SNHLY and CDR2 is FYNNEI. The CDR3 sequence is CASRRTGMDTQYF. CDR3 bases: TGTGCCAGCAGAAGGACAGGGATGGATACGCAGTATTTT.

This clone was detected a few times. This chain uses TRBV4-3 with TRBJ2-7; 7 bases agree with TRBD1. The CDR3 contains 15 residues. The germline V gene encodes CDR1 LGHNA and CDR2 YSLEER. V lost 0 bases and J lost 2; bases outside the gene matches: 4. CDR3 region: CASSQERQGPYEQYF. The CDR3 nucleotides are TGCGCCAGCAGCCAAGAGAGACAGGGACCCTACGAGCAGTACTTC.